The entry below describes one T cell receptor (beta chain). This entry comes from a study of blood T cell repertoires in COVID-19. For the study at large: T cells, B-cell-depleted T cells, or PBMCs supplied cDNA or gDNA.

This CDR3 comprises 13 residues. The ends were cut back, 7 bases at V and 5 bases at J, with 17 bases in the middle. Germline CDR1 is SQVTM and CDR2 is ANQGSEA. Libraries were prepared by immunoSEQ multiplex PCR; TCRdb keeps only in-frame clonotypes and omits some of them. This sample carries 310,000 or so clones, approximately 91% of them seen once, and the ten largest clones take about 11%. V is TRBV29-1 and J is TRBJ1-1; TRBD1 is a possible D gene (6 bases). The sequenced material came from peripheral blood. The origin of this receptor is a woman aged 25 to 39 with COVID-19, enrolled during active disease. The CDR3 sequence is CSAARQGRTEAFF. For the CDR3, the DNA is TGCAGCGCCGCACGGCAGGGGCGGACTGAAGCTTTCTTT.